This T cell receptor beta chain was found in a study of control samples from healthy donors and cancer patients. This table comes from immunoSEQ multiplex PCR, and its TCRdb copy is limited to in-frame clones, with some not included. The sample holds 100,000 to 150,000 clones, roughly 91% seen once. This clone showed up just once. The germline V gene encodes CDR1 LNHDA and CDR2 SQIVND (reference sequence). The V and J ends lost 4 bases and 4 bases respectively, with 10 bases between them. The CDR3 extends over 13 amino acids. The chain is built from TRBV19 and TRBJ1-1, with a possible D match to TRBD1 (5 bases). This receptor was identified in a man aged 50-59 years with head and neck cancer. The sample was PBMCs. The CDR3 spells CASSKRGTTEAFF. The CDR3 region has the DNA TGTGCCAGTAGTAAGAGAGGGACCACTGAAGCTTTCTTT.